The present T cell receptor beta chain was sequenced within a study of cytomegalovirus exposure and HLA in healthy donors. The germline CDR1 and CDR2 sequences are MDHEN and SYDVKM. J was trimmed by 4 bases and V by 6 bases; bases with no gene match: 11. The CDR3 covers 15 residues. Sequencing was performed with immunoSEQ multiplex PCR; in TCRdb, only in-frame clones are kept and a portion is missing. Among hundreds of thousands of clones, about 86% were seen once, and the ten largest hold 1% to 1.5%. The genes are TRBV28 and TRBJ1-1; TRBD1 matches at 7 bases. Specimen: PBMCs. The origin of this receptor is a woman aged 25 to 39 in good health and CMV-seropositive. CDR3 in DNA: TGTGCCAGCAGAGCAACAGGGGATGGGTTCACTGAAGCTTTCTTT. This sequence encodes CASRATGDGFTEAFF. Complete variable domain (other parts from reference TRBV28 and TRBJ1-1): DVKVTQSSRYLVKRTGEKVFLECVQDMDHENMFWYRQDPGLGLRLIYFSYDVKMKEKGDIPEGYSVSREKKERFSLILESASTNQTSMYLCASRATGDGFTEAFFGQGTRLTVV.